This T cell receptor beta chain stems from a study of cytomegalovirus exposure and HLA in healthy donors. Study-wide context: Across under 450 genotyped donors, around 82% landed in the Caucasian-associated ancestry cluster.

In its sample, this clone was seen a few times. This PCR relied on a set of 60 Vbeta primers and 13 Jbeta primers. The protocol was immunoSEQ multiplex PCR, while the TCRdb copy is restricted to in-frame clones and leaves out a portion. Of roughly 120,000 clones in the sample, roughly 80% are singletons; the top ten hold about 30%. This sequence was found in a man aged 55 to 70 in good health and CMV-seropositive. Sequenced: PBMCs.

Here the CDR3 DNA reads TGTGCCATCACCCGGGACAGGGAATACGAGCAGTACTTC. Its protein product is CAITRDREYEQYF. V gene TRBV10-3 combines with J gene TRBJ2-5; TRBD1 agrees at 9 bases. The J call may be faulty, since TRBJ2-7 better matches the DNA end. Germline CDR1 is ENHRY and CDR2 is SYGVKD. The CDR3 spans 13 residues.